This TCR beta chain was profiled in a study of blood T cell repertoires in COVID-19. Looking at the study overall: Spain, Italy and the United States supplied samples that represented acute and convalescent COVID-19. T cells, B-cell-depleted T cells, or PBMCs provided the cDNA or gDNA that served as material.

Cohorts were assigned according to the clinical history that participants reported. Authors' methods: For nucleated cells, counts were estimated from reference gene primer amplification. Here immunoSEQ multiplex PCR was the method, and the copy in TCRdb shows in-frame clones only, minus some. That table gives V, J and clone size, and the DNA gave D and trimming. The table lists over 120,000 clones, approximately 78% of them singletons. This clone was picked up a small number of times. Sequencing was performed on PBMCs or T cells enriched from blood (not recorded which). The receptor comes from a woman in her forties or fifties who had recovered from COVID-19.

CDR3 bases: TGCGCCGGACGGGACTCCTATAATTCACCCCTCCACTTT. Translation gives CAGRDSYNSPLHF. V usage is TRBV10-2 and J usage is TRBJ1-6; D is unresolved. Trimming took 11 bases from V and 0 from J, leaving 8 bases between them. The CDR3 covers 13 residues. CDR1 is WSHSY, CDR2 SAAADI, per germline.